Detailed here is one T cell receptor beta chain. Antigen unknown. This specimen belongs to a study of OX40 agonist ivuxolimab in advanced cancers. The wider study: The patients got ivuxolimab, which is an agonistic anti-OX40 (CD134) antibody. Points from the study as a whole: More expanded clones were seen, on average, in CD8+ T cells than in CD4+.

Germline CDR1 SGHDN, CDR2 FVKESK. The CDR3 is 14 residues long. The V end was cut by 1 base, the J end by 5 bases, with 11 bases between. Blood sampling was done at baseline, cycle 4 day 1, and cycle 7 day 1. Generated by immunoSEQ multiplex PCR, the TCRdb table keeps only in-frame clones and is missing some. Here the sample spans approximately 74,000 clones, more than 70% being singletons. The receptor's source is an adult with an advanced solid tumor such as melanoma, head and neck, liver or kidney cancer. The sequenced sample was CD4+ or CD8+ T cells sorted from blood, obtained in a trial of the OX40 agonist ivuxolimab. The chain uses TRBV14 and TRBJ2-5; the D is unclear. CDR3 DNA sequence: TGTGCCAGCAGCCAAGTTGGGGTTTTGGAGACCCAGTACTTC. It codes for CASSQVGVLETQYF.